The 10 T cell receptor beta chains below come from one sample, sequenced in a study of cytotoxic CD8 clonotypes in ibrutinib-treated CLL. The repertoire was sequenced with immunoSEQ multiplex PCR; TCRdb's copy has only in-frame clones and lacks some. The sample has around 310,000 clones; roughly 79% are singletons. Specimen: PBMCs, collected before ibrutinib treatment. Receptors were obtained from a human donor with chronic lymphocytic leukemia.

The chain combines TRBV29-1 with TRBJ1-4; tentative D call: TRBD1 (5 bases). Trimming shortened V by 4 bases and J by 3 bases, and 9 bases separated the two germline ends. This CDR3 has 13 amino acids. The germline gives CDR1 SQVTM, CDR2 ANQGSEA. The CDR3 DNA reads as TGCAGCGTTGGGGGGGGACCTAATGAAAAACTGTTTTTT. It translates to CSVGGGPNEKLFF.

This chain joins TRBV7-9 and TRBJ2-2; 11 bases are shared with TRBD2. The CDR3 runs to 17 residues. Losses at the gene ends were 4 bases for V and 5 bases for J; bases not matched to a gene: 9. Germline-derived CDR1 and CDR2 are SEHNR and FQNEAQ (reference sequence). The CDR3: CASSSAASGRMTGELFF. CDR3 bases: TGTGCCAGCAGCTCAGCGGCTAGCGGGAGGATGACCGGGGAGCTGTTTTTT.

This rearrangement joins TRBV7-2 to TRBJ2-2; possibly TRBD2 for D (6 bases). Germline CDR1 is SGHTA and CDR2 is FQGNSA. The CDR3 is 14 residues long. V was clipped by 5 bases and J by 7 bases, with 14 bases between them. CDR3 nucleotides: TGTGCCAGCAGCCGAAGGAGGGGTCACGGGGAGCTGTTTTTT. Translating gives CASSRRRGHGELFF.

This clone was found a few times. The CDR3 sequence is CASSLVAGSYNEQFF. The CDR3 DNA follows: TGTGCCAGCAGCTTGGTAGCGGGCTCCTACAATGAGCAGTTCTTC. The rearrangement links TRBV5-5 to TRBJ2-1, with 7 bases matching TRBD2. The V and J ends lost 0 bases and 0 bases, in that order; junction bases with no gene match: 0. The germline V gene has CDR1 SGHKS and CDR2 YYEKEE (reference sequence). The CDR3 sequence is 15 residues long.

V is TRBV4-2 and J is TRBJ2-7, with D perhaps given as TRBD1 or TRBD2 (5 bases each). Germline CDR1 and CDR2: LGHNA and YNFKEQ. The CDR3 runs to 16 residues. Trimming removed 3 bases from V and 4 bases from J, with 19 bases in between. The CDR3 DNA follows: TGTGCCAGCAGCCAGCCACCGGGACGGTCAACTTACGAGCAGTACTTC. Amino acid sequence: CASSQPPGRSTYEQYF.

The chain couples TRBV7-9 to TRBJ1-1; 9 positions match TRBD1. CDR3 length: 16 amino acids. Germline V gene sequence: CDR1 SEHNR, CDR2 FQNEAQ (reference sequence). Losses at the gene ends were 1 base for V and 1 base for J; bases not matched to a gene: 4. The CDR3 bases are TGTGCCAGCAGCTTAGGAGGGACAGGGTCGAACACTGAAGCTTTCTTT. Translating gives CASSLGGTGSNTEAFF.

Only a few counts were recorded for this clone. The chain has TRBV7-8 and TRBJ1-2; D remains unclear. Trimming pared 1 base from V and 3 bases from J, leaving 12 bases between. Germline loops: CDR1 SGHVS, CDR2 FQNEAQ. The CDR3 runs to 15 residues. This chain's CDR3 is CASSLGLGRDYGYTF. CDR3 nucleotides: TGTGCCAGCAGCTTAGGTCTCGGAAGGGACTATGGCTACACCTTC.

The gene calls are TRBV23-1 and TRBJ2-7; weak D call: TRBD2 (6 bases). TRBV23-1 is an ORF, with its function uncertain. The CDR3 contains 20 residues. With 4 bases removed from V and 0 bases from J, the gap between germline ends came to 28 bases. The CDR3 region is CASSRPDGASVFSSSYEQYF. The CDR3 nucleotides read TGCGCCAGCAGTCGCCCCGACGGGGCTAGCGTGTTCTCCAGCTCCTACGAGCAGTACTTC.

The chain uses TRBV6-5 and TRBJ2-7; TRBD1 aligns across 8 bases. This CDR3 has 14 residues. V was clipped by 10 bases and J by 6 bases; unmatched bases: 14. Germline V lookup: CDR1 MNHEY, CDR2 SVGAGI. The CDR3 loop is CAIGLRTGSFEQYF. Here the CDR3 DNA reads TGTGCCATAGGCCTTAGGACAGGGTCGTTCGAGCAGTACTTC.

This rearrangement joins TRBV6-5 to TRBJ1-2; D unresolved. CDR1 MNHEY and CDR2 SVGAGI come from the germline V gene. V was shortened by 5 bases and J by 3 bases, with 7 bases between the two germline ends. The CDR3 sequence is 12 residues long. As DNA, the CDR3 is TGTGCCAGCAGTACTGGGGACTATGGCTACACCTTC. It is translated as CASSTGDYGYTF.